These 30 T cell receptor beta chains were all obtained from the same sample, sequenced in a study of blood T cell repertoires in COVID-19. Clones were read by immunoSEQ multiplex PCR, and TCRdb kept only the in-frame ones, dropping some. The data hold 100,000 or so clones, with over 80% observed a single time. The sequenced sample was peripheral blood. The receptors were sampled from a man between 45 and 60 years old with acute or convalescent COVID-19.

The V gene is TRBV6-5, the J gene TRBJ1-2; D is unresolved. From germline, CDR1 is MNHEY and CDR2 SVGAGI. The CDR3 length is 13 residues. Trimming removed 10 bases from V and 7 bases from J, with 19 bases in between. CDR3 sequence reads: CATSSGGMLGYTF. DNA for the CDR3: TGTGCCACTTCTAGCGGAGGGATGCTTGGCTACACCTTC.

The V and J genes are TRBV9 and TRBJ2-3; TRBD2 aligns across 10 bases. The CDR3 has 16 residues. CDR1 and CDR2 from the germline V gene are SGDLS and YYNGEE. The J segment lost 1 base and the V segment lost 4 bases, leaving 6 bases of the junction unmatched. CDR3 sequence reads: CASSPRTSGGTDTQYF. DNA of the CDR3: TGTGCCAGCAGCCCACGCACTAGCGGGGGCACAGATACGCAGTATTTT.

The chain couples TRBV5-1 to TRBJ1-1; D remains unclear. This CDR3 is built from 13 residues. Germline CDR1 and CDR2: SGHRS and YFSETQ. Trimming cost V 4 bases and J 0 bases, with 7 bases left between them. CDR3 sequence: CASSLDLNTEAFF. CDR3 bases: TGCGCCAGCAGCCTAGATCTGAACACTGAAGCTTTCTTT. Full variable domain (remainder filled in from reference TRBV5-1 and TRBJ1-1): KAGVTQTPRYLIKTRGQQVTLSCSPISGHRSVSWYQQTPGQGLQFLFEYFSETQRNKGNFPGRFSGRQFSNSRSEMNVSTLELGDSALYLCASSLDLNTEAFFGQGTRLTVV.

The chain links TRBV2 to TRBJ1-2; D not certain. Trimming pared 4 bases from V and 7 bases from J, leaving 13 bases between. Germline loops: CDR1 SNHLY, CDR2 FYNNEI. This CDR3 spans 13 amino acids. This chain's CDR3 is CASSVVTTRGYTF. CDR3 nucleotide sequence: TGTGCCAGCAGTGTCGTGACAACTCGTGGCTACACCTTC.

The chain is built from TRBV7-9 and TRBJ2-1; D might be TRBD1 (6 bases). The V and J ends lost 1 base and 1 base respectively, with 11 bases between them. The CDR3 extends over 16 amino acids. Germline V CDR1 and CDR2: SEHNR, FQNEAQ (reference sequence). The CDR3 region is CASSLGWQGSYNEQFF. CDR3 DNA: TGTGCCAGCAGCTTAGGTTGGCAGGGGTCCTACAATGAGCAGTTCTTC.

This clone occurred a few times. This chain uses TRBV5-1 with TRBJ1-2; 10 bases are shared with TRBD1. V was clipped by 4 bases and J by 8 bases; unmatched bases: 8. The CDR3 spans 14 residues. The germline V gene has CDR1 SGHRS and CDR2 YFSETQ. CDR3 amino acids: CASSARGQGEGYTF. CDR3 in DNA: TGCGCCAGCAGCGCCCGAGGACAGGGGGAAGGCTACACCTTC.

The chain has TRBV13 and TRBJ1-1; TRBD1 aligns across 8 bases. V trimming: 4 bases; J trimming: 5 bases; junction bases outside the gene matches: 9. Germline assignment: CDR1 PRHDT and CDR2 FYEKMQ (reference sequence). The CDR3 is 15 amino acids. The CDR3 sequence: CASSSLGQGVTEAFF. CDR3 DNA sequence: TGTGCCAGCAGCTCTTTAGGACAGGGCGTAACTGAAGCTTTCTTT.

The CDR3 loop is CASSPGREGPYEQYF. Written as DNA, the CDR3 is TGTGCCAGCTCACCAGGGCGGGAGGGGCCCTACGAGCAGTACTTC. The chain employs TRBV18 and TRBJ2-7; TRBD2 matches 9 bases. Germline V gene sequence: CDR1 KGHSH, CDR2 LQKENI. Trimming removed 2 bases from V and 2 bases from J; junction bases left unmatched: 4. This CDR3 has 15 amino acids. Looking up the rest from reference TRBV18 and TRBJ2-7 gives the full variable domain: NAGVMQNPRHLVRRRGQEARLRCSPMKGHSHVYWYRQLPEEGLKFMVYLQKENIIDESGMPKERFSAEFPKEGPSILRIQQVVRGDSAAYFCASSPGREGPYEQYFGPGTRLTVT.

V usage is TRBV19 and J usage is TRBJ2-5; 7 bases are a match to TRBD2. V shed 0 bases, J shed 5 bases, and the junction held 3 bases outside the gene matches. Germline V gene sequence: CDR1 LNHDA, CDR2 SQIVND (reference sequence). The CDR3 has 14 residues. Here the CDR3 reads CASSIDSAGETQYF. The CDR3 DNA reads TGTGCCAGTAGTATAGATTCAGCGGGGGAGACCCAGTACTTC.

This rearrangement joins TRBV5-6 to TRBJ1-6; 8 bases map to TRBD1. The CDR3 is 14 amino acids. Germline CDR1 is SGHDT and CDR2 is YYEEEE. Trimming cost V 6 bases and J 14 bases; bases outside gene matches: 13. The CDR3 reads CASTLGQGLRSLHF. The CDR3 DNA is TGTGCCAGCACCTTAGGACAGGGCCTTAGGTCCCTCCACTTT.

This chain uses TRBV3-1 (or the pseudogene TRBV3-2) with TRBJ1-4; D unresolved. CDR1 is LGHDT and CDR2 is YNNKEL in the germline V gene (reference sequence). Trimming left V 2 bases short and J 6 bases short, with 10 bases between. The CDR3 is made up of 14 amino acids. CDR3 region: CASSQQVFDEKLFF. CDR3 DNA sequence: TGTGCCAGCAGCCAACAGGTCTTCGATGAAAAACTGTTTTTT.

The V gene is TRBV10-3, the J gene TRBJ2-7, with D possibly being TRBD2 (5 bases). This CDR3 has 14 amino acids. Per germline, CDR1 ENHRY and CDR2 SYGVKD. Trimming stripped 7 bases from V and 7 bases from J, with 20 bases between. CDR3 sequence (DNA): TGTGCCATCACGGGCGGGTCTCCGTCGGAGGAGCAGTACTTC. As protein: CAITGGSPSEEQYF.

The CDR3 nucleotides read TGCGCCAGCAGTCGAGGGGAGGGATATGGCTACACCTTC. Its protein product is CASSRGEGYGYTF. The V and J genes are TRBV10-1 and TRBJ1-2, with D perhaps matching TRBD1 (5 bases). V lost 5 bases to trimming and J lost 5 bases, with 12 bases between them. Germline V gene sequence: CDR1 WNHNN, CDR2 SYGVQD (reference sequence). The CDR3 has 13 residues.

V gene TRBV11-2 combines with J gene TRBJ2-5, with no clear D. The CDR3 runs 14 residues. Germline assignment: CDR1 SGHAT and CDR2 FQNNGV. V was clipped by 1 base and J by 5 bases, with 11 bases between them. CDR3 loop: CASSLGLAKETQYF. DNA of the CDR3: TGTGCCAGCAGCTTAGGGTTAGCAAAGGAGACCCAGTACTTC.

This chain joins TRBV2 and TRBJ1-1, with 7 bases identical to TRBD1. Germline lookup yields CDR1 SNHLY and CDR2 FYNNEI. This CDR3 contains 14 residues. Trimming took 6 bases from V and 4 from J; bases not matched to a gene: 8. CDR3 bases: TGTGCCAGCAGGAACAGGGGTGGCGGCACTGAAGCTTTCTTT. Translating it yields CASRNRGGGTEAFF.

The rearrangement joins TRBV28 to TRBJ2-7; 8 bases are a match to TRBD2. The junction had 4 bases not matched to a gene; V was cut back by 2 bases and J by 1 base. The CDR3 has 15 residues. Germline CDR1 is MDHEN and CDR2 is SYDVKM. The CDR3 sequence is CASSLPASGSYEQYF. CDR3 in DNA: TGTGCCAGCAGTTTACCCGCTAGCGGGTCCTACGAGCAGTACTTC.

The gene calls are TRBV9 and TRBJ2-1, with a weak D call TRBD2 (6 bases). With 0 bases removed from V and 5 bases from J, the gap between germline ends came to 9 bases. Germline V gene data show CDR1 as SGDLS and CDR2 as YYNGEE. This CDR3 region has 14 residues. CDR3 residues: CASSVEGLDNEQFF. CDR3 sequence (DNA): TGTGCCAGCAGCGTAGAGGGACTGGACAATGAGCAGTTCTTC.

This chain's CDR3 is CSVRQGALNEQFF. The CDR3, as DNA: TGCAGCGTTAGACAGGGGGCGTTGAATGAGCAGTTCTTC. The J gene is TRBJ2-1, the V gene TRBV29-1; 10 bases fit TRBD1. CDR1 is SQVTM and CDR2 is ANQGSEA in the germline V gene. J gave up 7 bases and V 5 bases, and 5 bases lay outside the gene matches. This CDR3 has 13 amino acids.

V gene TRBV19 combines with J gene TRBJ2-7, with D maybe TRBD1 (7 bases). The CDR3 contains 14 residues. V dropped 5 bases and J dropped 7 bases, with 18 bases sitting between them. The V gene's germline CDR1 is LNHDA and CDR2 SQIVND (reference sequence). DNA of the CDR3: TGTGCCAGTAGTGCACAGGGGCTCGGGAGAGAGCAGTACTTC. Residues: CASSAQGLGREQYF.

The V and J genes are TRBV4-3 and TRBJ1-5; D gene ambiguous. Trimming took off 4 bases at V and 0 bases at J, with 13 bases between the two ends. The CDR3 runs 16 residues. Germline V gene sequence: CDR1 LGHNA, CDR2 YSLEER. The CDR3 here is CASSRERQYSNQPQHF. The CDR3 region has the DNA TGCGCCAGCAGCCGCGAGAGGCAGTATAGCAATCAGCCCCAGCATTTT.

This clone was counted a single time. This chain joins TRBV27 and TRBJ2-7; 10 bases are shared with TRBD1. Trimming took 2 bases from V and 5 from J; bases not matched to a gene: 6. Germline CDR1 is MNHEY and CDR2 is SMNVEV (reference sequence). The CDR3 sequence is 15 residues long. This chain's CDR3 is CASSLQDRGYDEQYF. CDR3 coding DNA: TGTGCCAGCAGTTTACAGGACAGGGGGTACGACGAGCAGTACTTC.

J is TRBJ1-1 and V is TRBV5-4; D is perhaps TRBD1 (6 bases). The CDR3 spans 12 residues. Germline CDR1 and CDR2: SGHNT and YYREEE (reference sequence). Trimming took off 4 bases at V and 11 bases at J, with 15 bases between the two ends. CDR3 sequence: CASSPDTGSAFF. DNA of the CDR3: TGTGCCAGCAGCCCAGATACAGGGTCCGCTTTCTTT.

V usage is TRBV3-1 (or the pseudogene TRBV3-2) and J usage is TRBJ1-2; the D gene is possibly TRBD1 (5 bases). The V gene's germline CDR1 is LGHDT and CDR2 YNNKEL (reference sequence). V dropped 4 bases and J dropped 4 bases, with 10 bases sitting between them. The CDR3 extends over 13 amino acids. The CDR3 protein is CASSPPGGYGYTF. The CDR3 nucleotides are TGTGCCAGCAGCCCGCCCGGGGGCTATGGCTACACCTTC.

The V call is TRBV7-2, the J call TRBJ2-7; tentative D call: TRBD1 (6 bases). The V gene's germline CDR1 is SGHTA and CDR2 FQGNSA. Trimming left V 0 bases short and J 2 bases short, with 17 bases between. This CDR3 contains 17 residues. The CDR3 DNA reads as TGTGCCAGCAGCTTAGCCGAATCGCGGACAGAAGCCTACGAGCAGTACTTC. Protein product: CASSLAESRTEAYEQYF.

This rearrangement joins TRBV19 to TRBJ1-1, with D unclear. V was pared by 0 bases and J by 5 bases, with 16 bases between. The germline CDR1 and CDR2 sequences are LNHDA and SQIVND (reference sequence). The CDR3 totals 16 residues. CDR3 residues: CASSIEAGGRGTEAFF. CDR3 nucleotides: TGTGCCAGTAGTATAGAGGCCGGAGGCCGAGGGACTGAAGCTTTCTTT.

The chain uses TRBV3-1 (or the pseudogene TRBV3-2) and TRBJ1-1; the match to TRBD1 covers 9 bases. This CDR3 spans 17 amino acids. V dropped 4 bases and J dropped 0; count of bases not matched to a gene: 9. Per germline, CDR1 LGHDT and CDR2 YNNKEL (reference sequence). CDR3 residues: CASSPRRTGAMNTEAFF. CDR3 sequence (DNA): TGTGCCAGCAGCCCTCGTCGGACAGGGGCCATGAACACTGAAGCTTTCTTT.

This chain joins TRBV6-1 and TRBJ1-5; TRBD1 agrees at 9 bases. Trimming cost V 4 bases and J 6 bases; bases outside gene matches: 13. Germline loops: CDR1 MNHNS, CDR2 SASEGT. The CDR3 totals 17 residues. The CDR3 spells CASSAEAGTGSFQPQHF. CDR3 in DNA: TGTGCCAGCAGTGCGGAGGCCGGGACAGGGTCTTTTCAGCCCCAGCATTTT.

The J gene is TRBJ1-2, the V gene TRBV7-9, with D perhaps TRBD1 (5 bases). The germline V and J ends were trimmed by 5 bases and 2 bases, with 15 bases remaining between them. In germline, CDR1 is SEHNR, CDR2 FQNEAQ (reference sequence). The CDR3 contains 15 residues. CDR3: CASSPMGLTNYGYTF. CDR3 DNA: TGTGCCAGCAGCCCAATGGGACTGACAAACTATGGCTACACCTTC.

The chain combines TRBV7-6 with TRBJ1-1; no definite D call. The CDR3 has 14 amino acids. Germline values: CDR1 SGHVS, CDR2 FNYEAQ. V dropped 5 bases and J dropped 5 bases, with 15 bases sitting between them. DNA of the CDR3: TGTGCCAGCAGCGCCCGGACGGGAGGGACTGAAGCTTTCTTT. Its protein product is CASSARTGGTEAFF.

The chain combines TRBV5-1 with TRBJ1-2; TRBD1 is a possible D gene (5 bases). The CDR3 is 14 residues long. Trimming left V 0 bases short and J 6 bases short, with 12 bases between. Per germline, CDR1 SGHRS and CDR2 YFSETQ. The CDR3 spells CASSLEGEWDGYTF. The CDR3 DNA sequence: TGCGCCAGCAGCTTGGAAGGGGAATGGGATGGCTACACCTTC.